The clone carrying this TCR beta chain was seen a handful of times. Its antigen is unidentified. MiXCR, applied by TCRdb to the 5' RACE reads, yields one record per CDR3 protein. The sample consists of about 390,000 distinct CDR3 sequences, 20% to 25% of them appearing once. The length of the CDR3 is 17 residues. Unmatched junction bases numbered 7, after V lost 2 bases and J lost 4 bases. The germline V gene encodes CDR1 SGHRS and CDR2 YFSETQ. The data belong to a study of CD8 T cells in ankylosing spondylitis. Study-wide points: For ankylosing spondylitis blood, a TCR beta motif of under ten highly homologous variants appeared characteristic.

J is TRBJ2-6 and V is TRBV5-1; 9 positions agree with TRBD1. Specimen: blood, either unsorted or a sorted T cell fraction (not recorded which). The clonotype was recovered from a male donor with ankylosing spondylitis. The CDR3 region has the DNA TGCGCCAGCAGCTTTCAACAGGGGGCTAACGGGGCCAACGTCCTGACTTTC. It specifies CASSFQQGANGANVLTF.